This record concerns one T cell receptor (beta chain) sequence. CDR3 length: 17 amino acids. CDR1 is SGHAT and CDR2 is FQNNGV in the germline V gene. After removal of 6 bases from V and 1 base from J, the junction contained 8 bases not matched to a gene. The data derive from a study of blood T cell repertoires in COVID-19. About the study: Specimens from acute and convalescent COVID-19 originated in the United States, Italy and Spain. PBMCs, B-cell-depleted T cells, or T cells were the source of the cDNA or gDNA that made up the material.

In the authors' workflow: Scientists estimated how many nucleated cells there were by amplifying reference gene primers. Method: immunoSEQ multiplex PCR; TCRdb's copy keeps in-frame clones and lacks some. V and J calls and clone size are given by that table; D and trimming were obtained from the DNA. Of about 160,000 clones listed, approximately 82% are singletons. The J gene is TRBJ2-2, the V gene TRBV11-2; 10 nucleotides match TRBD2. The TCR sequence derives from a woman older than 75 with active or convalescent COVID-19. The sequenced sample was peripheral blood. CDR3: CASRPRLAGENTGELFF. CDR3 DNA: TGTGCCAGCAGGCCCCGACTAGCGGGTGAGAACACCGGGGAGCTGTTTTTT. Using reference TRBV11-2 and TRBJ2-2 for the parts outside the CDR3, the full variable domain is EAGVAQSPRYKIIEKRQSVAFWCNPISGHATLYWYQQILGQGPKLLIQFQNNGVVDDSQLPKDRFSAERLKGVDSTLKIQPAKLEDSAVYLCASRPRLAGENTGELFFGEGSRLTVL.